The following is a T cell receptor (beta chain) sequence with its context. Its specificity is unknown. Using immunoSEQ multiplex PCR, the repertoire was profiled, and TCRdb retains in-frame clones only, with some absent. The profile shows approximately 100,000 clones, around nine tenths of them singletons. This entry is derived from a study of T cell responses to AZD1222 COVID-19 vaccine. Study details: Pooled in the analysis were second doses at about 4 or about 12 weeks. Study findings and constraints: Donor demographics were predominantly white British with a female majority; clonal diversity may be underestimated.

CDR3 size: 15 residues. Per the germline V gene, CDR1 is MNHEY and CDR2 is SVGAGI. V lost 1 base and J 5 bases, leaving 12 bases between the germline ends. The material sequenced was peripheral blood, taken on day 0 of AZD1222 vaccination. The genes are TRBV6-5 and TRBJ2-1, with D perhaps TRBD1 or TRBD2 (5 bases each). This TCR came from an adult in good health. CDR3 in DNA: TGTGCCAGCAGTTACTTCCGTAGGGGAGACAATGAGCAGTTCTTC. Residues: CASSYFRRGDNEQFF.